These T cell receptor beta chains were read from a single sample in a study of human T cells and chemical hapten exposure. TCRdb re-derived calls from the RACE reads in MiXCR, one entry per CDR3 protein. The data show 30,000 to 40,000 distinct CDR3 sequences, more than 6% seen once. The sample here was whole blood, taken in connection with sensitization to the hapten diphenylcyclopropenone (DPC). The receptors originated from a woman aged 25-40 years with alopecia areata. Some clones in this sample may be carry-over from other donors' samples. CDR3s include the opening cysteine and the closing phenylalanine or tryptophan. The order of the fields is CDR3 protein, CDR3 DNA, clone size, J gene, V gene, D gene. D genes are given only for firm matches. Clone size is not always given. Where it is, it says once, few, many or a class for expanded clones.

CDR3: CASSILHRMGANEKLFF
DNA: TGTGCCAGCAGCATACTACATCGTATGGGGGCTAATGAAAAACTGTTTTTT
size: few
J: TRBJ1-4
V: TRBV7-9
D: .

CDR3: CSAKGTWGLSVSGNTIYF
DNA: TGCAGTGCTAAGGGGACATGGGGCCTTAGCGTCTCTGGAAACACCATATATTTT
size: .
J: TRBJ1-3
V: TRBV20-1
D: .

CDR3: CASSPDRDNNEQFF
DNA: TGTGCTAGCAGCCCCGACAGGGACAACAATGAGCAGTTCTTC
size: .
J: TRBJ2-1
V: TRBV7-7
D: TRBD1

CDR3: CASSPGVSTDTQYF
DNA: TGTGCTAGCAGCCCGGGGGTTTCCACAGATACGCAGTATTTT
size: many
J: TRBJ2-3
V: TRBV7-7
D: .

CDR3: CASSPTREDEQFF
DNA: TGTGCCAGCAGCCCTACGCGCGAGGATGAGCAGTTCTTC
size: .
J: TRBJ2-1
V: TRBV7-2
D: .

CDR3: CASSARGAGETQYF
DNA: TGTGCCAGCAGCGCGCGGGGGGCCGGGGAGACCCAGTACTTC
size: many
J: TRBJ2-5
V: TRBV5-6
D: TRBD2

CDR3: CASSEGFRTGDQPQHF
DNA: TGTGCCAGCAGTGAAGGTTTTAGGACAGGGGATCAGCCCCAGCATTTT
size: few
J: TRBJ1-5
V: TRBV2
D: TRBD1

CDR3: CASSAGTGEGTEAFF
DNA: TGTGCCAGCAGCGCCGGGACAGGGGAAGGCACTGAAGCTTTCTTT
size: few
J: TRBJ1-1
V: TRBV3-1
D: TRBD1

CDR3: CASSFRTSGGDTQYF
DNA: TGTGCCAGCAGTTTTAGAACTAGCGGGGGAGATACGCAGTATTTT
size: few
J: TRBJ2-3
V: TRBV12-3/TRBV12-4
D: TRBD2

CDR3: CASSLGGFNEKLFF
DNA: TGCGCCAGCAGCTTGGGAGGGTTTAATGAAAAACTGTTTTTT
size: few
J: TRBJ1-4
V: TRBV5-1
D: .

CDR3: CASSTRDREAFF
DNA: TGTGCCAGCAGTACAAGGGACAGGGAAGCTTTCTTT
size: .
J: TRBJ1-1
V: TRBV12-3/TRBV12-4
D: TRBD1

CDR3: CASSQDLGVRSYNEQFF
DNA: TGCGCCAGCAGCCAAGATCTAGGGGTCCGCTCCTACAATGAGCAGTTCTTC
size: .
J: TRBJ2-1
V: TRBV4-1
D: .

CDR3: CASSVGHGYNEQFF
DNA: TGTGCCAGCAGCGTTGGACATGGATACAATGAGCAGTTCTTC
size: .
J: TRBJ2-1
V: TRBV9
D: .

CDR3: CASSPSRRDTKNTGELFF
DNA: TGTGCCAGCAGCCCGTCACGCCGGGACACGAAGAACACCGGGGAGCTGTTTTTT
size: once
J: TRBJ2-2
V: TRBV3-1
D: .

CDR3: CASSLPGTGDSGYTF
DNA: TGTGCCAGCAGCCTTCCCGGGACAGGGGACTCTGGCTACACCTTC
size: .
J: TRBJ1-2
V: TRBV6-6
D: TRBD1

CDR3: CASSLSGGPNSYEQYF
DNA: TGCGCCAGCAGCCTGAGCGGGGGCCCAAATTCTTACGAGCAGTACTTC
size: .
J: TRBJ2-7
V: TRBV5-1
D: TRBD2

CDR3: CASSLKGTGGKLFF
DNA: TGTGCCAGCAGCCTAAAAGGGACGGGAGGAAAACTGTTTTTT
size: many
J: TRBJ1-4
V: TRBV3-1
D: .

CDR3: CASSLVGNTEAFF
DNA: TGTGCCAGCAGCTTAGTGGGAAATACTGAAGCTTTCTTT
size: many
J: TRBJ1-1
V: TRBV7-2
D: .

CDR3: CASSSDRGGEKLFF
DNA: TGTGCCAGCAGCTCGGACAGGGGGGGTGAAAAACTGTTTTTT
size: once
J: TRBJ1-4
V: TRBV7-9
D: TRBD1

CDR3: CASSPRGYIAGELFF
DNA: TGTGCCAGCAGCCCCAGGGGGTACATAGCAGGGGAGCTGTTTTTT
size: few
J: TRBJ2-2
V: TRBV7-2
D: TRBD1

CDR3: CASSQDSRESPLHF
DNA: TGCGCCAGCAGCCAAGATAGTCGTGAGTCACCCCTCCACTTT
size: .
J: TRBJ1-6
V: TRBV4-3
D: .

CDR3: CASSIDLVGPQGQPQHF
DNA: TGTGCCAGTAGTATAGATTTGGTTGGTCCCCAGGGGCAGCCCCAGCATTTT
size: .
J: TRBJ1-5
V: TRBV19
D: .

CDR3: CASSPGLYTGELFF
DNA: TGTGCCAGCAGTCCGGGACTTTACACCGGGGAGCTGTTTTTT
size: few
J: TRBJ2-2
V: TRBV2
D: .

CDR3: CASSRGERNNEQFF
DNA: TGTGCCAGCAGCCGGGGGGAGCGGAACAATGAGCAGTTCTTC
size: .
J: TRBJ2-1
V: TRBV5-4
D: TRBD2

CDR3: CASSWDRGSEKLFF
DNA: TGTGCCAGCAGTTGGGACAGGGGAAGTGAAAAACTGTTTTTT
size: few
J: TRBJ1-4
V: TRBV6-5
D: TRBD1

CDR3: CASCSGVGGQETQYF
DNA: TGTGCCAGTTGTAGTGGGGTAGGGGGCCAAGAGACCCAGTACTTC
size: many
J: TRBJ2-5
V: TRBV27
D: .

CDR3: CASSPGQGVYEQYF
DNA: TGTGCCAGCAGTCCGGGACAGGGTGTCTACGAGCAGTACTTC
size: .
J: TRBJ2-7
V: TRBV6-5
D: TRBD1

CDR3: CASGRTGRTDTQYF
DNA: TGTGCCAGCGGGAGGACAGGGAGAACAGATACGCAGTATTTT
size: many
J: TRBJ2-3
V: TRBV12-3/TRBV12-4
D: TRBD1

CDR3: CASSEASGLTDTQYF
DNA: TGTGCCAGCAGTGAAGCGTCCGGACTCACAGATACGCAGTATTTT
size: .
J: TRBJ2-3
V: TRBV2
D: .

CDR3: CASSRKEGTGLRGGYTF
DNA: TGCGCCAGCAGCCGGAAAGAGGGGACGGGTTTGAGAGGTGGCTACACCTTC
size: few
J: TRBJ1-2
V: TRBV4-3
D: .

CDR3: CASSSGPRIYTGELFF
DNA: TGTGCCAGCAGCTCAGGCCCCCGAATTTACACCGGGGAGCTGTTTTTT
size: few
J: TRBJ2-2
V: TRBV11-1
D: .

CDR3: CATSLGQMNNSPLHF
DNA: TGTGCCACCAGCCTGGGACAGATGAATAATTCACCCCTCCACTTT
size: few
J: TRBJ1-6
V: TRBV15
D: TRBD1

CDR3: CASSFDPSGANVLTF
DNA: TGTGCCAGCAGCTTTGACCCCTCTGGGGCCAACGTCCTGACTTTC
size: .
J: TRBJ2-6
V: TRBV7-9
D: .

CDR3: CASSLAGGYNEQFF
DNA: TGTGCCAGCAGTCTAGCGGGGGGGTACAATGAGCAGTTCTTC
size: few
J: TRBJ2-1
V: TRBV6-2/TRBV6-3
D: TRBD2

CDR3: CASSFSGASTDTQYF
DNA: TGTGCCAGCAGCTTCAGCGGGGCAAGCACAGATACGCAGTATTTT
size: medium-sized
J: TRBJ2-3
V: TRBV11-2
D: TRBD2

CDR3: CASRGALATEAFF
DNA: TGTGCCAGCAGAGGCGCCCTGGCGACTGAAGCTTTCTTT
size: many
J: TRBJ1-1
V: TRBV7-2
D: .

CDR3: CAISESTTDTQYF
DNA: TGTGCCATCAGTGAGTCTACCACAGATACGCAGTATTTT
size: few
J: TRBJ2-3
V: TRBV10-3
D: .

CDR3: CSVGTETSTDTQYF
DNA: TGCAGCGTTGGGACGGAAACTAGCACAGATACGCAGTATTTT
size: many
J: TRBJ2-3
V: TRBV29-1
D: .

CDR3: CASGQAGAYNEQFF
DNA: TGTGCCAGCGGACAAGCGGGGGCCTACAATGAGCAGTTCTTC
size: many
J: TRBJ2-1
V: TRBV27
D: TRBD2

CDR3: CASSLSGGAYNSPLHF
DNA: TGTGCCAGCAGCTTATCCGGGGGAGCCTATAATTCACCCCTCCACTTT
size: .
J: TRBJ1-6
V: TRBV7-8
D: .

CDR3: CASTFTDTQYF
DNA: TGTGCCAGCACATTTACAGATACGCAGTATTTT
size: many
J: TRBJ2-3
V: TRBV7-2
D: .

CDR3: CASSIRGTGDSFPYEQYF
DNA: TGTGCCAGCAGCATCCGAGGGACAGGGGATAGTTTCCCCTACGAGCAGTACTTC
size: .
J: TRBJ2-7
V: TRBV27
D: TRBD1

CDR3: CASRPGQLEQFF
DNA: TGTGCCAGCCGCCCGGGACAACTTGAGCAGTTCTTC
size: many
J: TRBJ2-1
V: TRBV28
D: .

CDR3: CSVEILGAGEQYF
DNA: TGCAGCGTTGAAATTCTGGGGGCTGGGGAGCAGTACTTC
size: few
J: TRBJ2-7
V: TRBV29-1
D: .

CDR3: CASSQRGVRTDTQYF
DNA: TGTGCCAGCAGCCAAAGGGGGGTCCGCACAGATACGCAGTATTTT
size: few
J: TRBJ2-3
V: TRBV12-3/TRBV12-4
D: .

CDR3: CASSEWGDTEAFF
DNA: TGCGCCAGCAGTGAGTGGGGGGACACTGAAGCTTTCTTT
size: many
J: TRBJ1-1
V: TRBV10-2
D: .